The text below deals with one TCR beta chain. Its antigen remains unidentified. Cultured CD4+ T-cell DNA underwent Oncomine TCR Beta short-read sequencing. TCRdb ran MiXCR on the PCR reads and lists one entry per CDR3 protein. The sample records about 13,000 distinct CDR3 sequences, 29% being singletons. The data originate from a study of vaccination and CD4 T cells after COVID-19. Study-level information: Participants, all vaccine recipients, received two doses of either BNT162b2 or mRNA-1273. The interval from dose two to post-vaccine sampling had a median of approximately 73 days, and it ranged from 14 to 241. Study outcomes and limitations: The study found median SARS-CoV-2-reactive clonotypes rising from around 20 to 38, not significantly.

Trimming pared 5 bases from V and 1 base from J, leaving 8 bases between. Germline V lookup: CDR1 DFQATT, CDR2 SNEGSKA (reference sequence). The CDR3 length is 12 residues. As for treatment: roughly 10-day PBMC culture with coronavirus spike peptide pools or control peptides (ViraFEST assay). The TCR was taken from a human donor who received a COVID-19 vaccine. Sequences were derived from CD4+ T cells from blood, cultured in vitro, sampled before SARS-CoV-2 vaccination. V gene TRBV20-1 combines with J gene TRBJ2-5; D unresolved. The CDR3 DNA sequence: TGCAGTGCTTTGGCTACCCAAGAGACCCAGTACTTC. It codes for CSALATQETQYF.